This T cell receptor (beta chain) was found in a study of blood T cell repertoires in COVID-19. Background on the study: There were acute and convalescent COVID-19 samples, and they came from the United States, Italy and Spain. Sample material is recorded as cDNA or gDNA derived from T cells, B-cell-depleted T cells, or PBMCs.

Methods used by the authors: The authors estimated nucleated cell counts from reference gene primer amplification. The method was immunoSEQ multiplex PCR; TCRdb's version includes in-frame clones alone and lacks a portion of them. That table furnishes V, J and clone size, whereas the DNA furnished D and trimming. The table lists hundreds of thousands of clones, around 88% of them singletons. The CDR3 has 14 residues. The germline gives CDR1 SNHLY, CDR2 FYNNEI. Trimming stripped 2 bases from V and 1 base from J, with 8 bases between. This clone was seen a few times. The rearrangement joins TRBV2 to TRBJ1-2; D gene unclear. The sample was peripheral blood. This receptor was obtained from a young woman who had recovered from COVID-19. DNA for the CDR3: TGTGCCAGCAGTGAAATAGCGGGTAACTATGGCTACACCTTC. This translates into CASSEIAGNYGYTF.